This T cell receptor (beta chain) was recorded in a study of spatial heterogeneity in lung cancer. Overall study context: Raw-read counts averaged over ten per unique TCR and UMI combination.

This clonotype was seen many times. In TCRdb, the 5' RACE reads were re-called with MiXCR into one record per CDR3 protein. This sample has about 44,000 distinct CDR3 sequences, with 12% to 15% found just once. Between the trimmed V and J ends, which lost 6 bases and 8 bases, there was a span of 10 bases. The CDR3 has 11 residues. The germline CDR1 and CDR2 sequences are MNHEY and SVGAGI. Stated time point: sample taken at primary tumor resection. No cells were sorted before sequencing. The whole RNA sequenced was extracted from tumor, nontumor lung or frozen PBMC. The cohort: some 73 early-stage, untreated non-small cell lung cancer patients.

This TCR was sampled from a male donor with early-stage non-small cell lung cancer. The V call is TRBV6-5, the J call TRBJ1-1, with D possibly TRBD1 on 6 matching bases. The specimen was PBMCs, collected at surgery. The CDR3 protein is CASRRQEEAFF. CDR3 bases: TGTGCCAGCAGGAGACAGGAGGAAGCTTTCTTT.